This T cell receptor beta chain was sequenced for a study of T cells in Graves' hyperthyroidism and ophthalmopathy. Authors of the study amplified TCR beta CDR3 regions from RNA transcripts. An initial round of RT-PCR targeting the TCR CDR3 relied on the HTBI primer set. Each CDR3 protein is one row after TCRdb ran MiXCR on the multiplex PCR reads. The repertoire holds some 98,000 distinct CDR3 sequences, with roughly 37% as singletons. This clonotype was recorded many times. Germline CDR1 reads SGHTA; CDR2 reads FQGTGA. Trimming cost V 5 bases and J 4 bases, with 11 bases left between them. The CDR3 is made up of 13 amino acids.

The chain links TRBV7-3 to TRBJ1-1; D is unclear. Sequencing was performed on peripheral blood or thyroid tissue (not recorded which). The clonotype comes from a woman aged 25 to 39 with Graves' hyperthyroidism. CDR3 nucleotides: TGTGCCAGCAGCCAGGAACCGGGCACTGAAGCTTTCTTT. This sequence encodes CASSQEPGTEAFF.